The source of this TCR beta chain is a study of glioma-infiltrating T cells. General study findings and limits: Tissue and blood shared very few CDR3 sequences. Non-neoplastic patients had below-expected tissue-blood divergence, while all gliomas exceeded expectation.

TCR alpha and beta CDR3 regions were amplified from RNA using iRepertoire nested multiplex PCR. For one-step reverse transcription and amplification, about 90-400 ng of tissue mRNA or PBMC total RNA was used. TCRdb processed the multiplex PCR reads anew with MiXCR; each CDR3 protein has one entry. The sample contains around 140,000 distinct CDR3 sequences, 30% to 40% of which appear only once. This CDR3 is 14 amino acids long. The trim removed 3 bases at V and 0 bases at J, leaving 0 bases unmatched. The germline CDR1 and CDR2 sequences are SNHLY and FYNNEI. A note on this clonotype: The antigen remains undetermined.

Specimen: glioma tissue, nonneoplastic brain tissue, or PBMCs (not recorded which). V gene TRBV2 combines with J gene TRBJ2-7; TRBD1 matches 9 bases. This clonotype was obtained from a human donor with low-grade glioma or glioblastoma, undergoing nonglioma brain surgery, or in good health (not recorded which). CDR3 coding DNA: TGTGCCAGCAGTGAGACAGGGGGCTCCTACGAGCAGTACTTC. This translates into CASSETGGSYEQYF.